Each of the 15 T cell receptor beta chains below was sequenced from the same sample in a study of shared clonotypes between healthy human individuals. Generated by immunoSEQ multiplex PCR, the TCRdb table keeps only in-frame clones and is missing some. The sample contains some 1.5 million clones, roughly 96% of which appear only once. Sequencing was carried out using naive CD4+ T cells sorted from blood. Stated subset: CD45RA+ positively selected. Every receptor here comes from a man aged 25-45 years in good health.

In DNA, the CDR3 is TGTGCCAGCAGTCTCCTAGGGGAGCCGGGGTTGTTCTTC. Translated, it gives CASSLLGEPGLFF. V and J are TRBV27 and TRBJ2-1, with D perhaps matching TRBD1 or TRBD2 (5 bases each). The CDR3 runs 13 residues. Between the trimmed V and J ends, which lost 5 bases and 15 bases, there was a span of 20 bases. Germline V lookup: CDR1 MNHEY, CDR2 SMNVEV (reference sequence).

The genes are TRBV7-2 and TRBJ1-3; no reliable D call. The ends were cut back, 4 bases at V and 2 bases at J, with 6 bases in the middle. The V gene's germline CDR1 is SGHTA and CDR2 FQGNSA. The CDR3 covers 13 residues. DNA for the CDR3: TGTGCCAGCAGCTCGTTCCCTGGAAACACCATATATTTT. This gives the protein CASSSFPGNTIYF.

This clone has a handful of counts. The chain recombines TRBV30 with TRBJ2-7; no firm D call. CDR3 size: 11 residues. Germline lookup yields CDR1 GTSNPN and CDR2 SVGIG (reference sequence). Trimming took 4 bases from V and 9 from J, leaving 13 bases between them. CDR3 DNA: TGTGCCTGGACGTCGCCGGGCATGCAGTACTTC. Translating gives CAWTSPGMQYF. The entire variable domain, with the rest obtained from reference TRBV30 and TRBJ2-7, is as follows: SQTIHQWPATLVQPVGSPLSLECTVEGTSNPNLYWYRQAAGRGLQLLFYSVGIGQISSEVPQNLSASRPQDRQFILSSKKLLLSDSGFYLCAWTSPGMQYFGPGTRLTVT.

The rearrangement joins TRBV5-6 to TRBJ2-3; D is possibly TRBD1 (6 bases). The V end lost 0 bases, the J end lost 4 bases, and 9 bases lay between the germline ends. Germline V lookup: CDR1 SGHDT, CDR2 YYEEEE. The CDR3 has 14 amino acids. The CDR3 DNA sequence: TGTGCCAGCAGCTTGGACAGGGTGTCAGATACGCAGTATTTT. This gives the protein CASSLDRVSDTQYF.

Comment on this clone: This sample includes further DNA sequences coding for the same CDR3. V and J are TRBV5-1 and TRBJ2-5, with 8 bases identical to TRBD2. V was pared by 4 bases and J by 5 bases, with 4 bases of the junction left unmatched. This CDR3 is 13 amino acids long. From germline, CDR1 is SGHRS and CDR2 YFSETQ. CDR3 region: CASSRTSRETQYF. The CDR3 DNA is TGCGCCAGCAGCCGGACTAGCCGCGAGACCCAGTACTTC.

As concerns this clone: Other DNA sequences in this specimen translate into the identical CDR3. The chain is built from TRBV11-2 and TRBJ2-7; 9 bases agree with TRBD1. The CDR3 totals 15 residues. V lost 1 base to trimming and J lost 4 bases; unmatched junction nucleotides: 5. CDR1 and CDR2 from the germline V gene are SGHAT and FQNNGV. In DNA form, the CDR3 reads TGTGCCAGCAGCTTAGTCCGGGACAGGGTGTACGAGCAGTACTTC. This translates into CASSLVRDRVYEQYF.

This clone occurred once. The chain employs TRBV5-4 and TRBJ2-1; 7 bases map to TRBD2. This CDR3 is 14 amino acids long. The V segment lost 4 bases and the J segment 3 bases; nucleotides outside the gene matches: 4. CDR1 and CDR2 (germline): SGHNT, YYREEE (reference sequence). CDR3 coding DNA: TGTGCCAGCAGCCCCAGCGGGAACTACAATGAGCAGTTCTTC. Amino acids: CASSPSGNYNEQFF.

This sequence joins TRBV5-1 and TRBJ2-2, with TRBD2 identical over 8 bases. With V trimmed by 0 bases and J by 5 bases, 6 bases remained unmatched. The CDR3 spans 16 residues. In germline, CDR1 is SGHRS, CDR2 YFSETQ. In DNA form, the CDR3 reads TGCGCCAGCAGCTTGGTTGGCGGGAGGTGGACCGGGGAGCTGTTTTTT. Its protein product is CASSLVGGRWTGELFF.

Remarks on this clone: Other DNA sequences in the same sample also yield this CDR3. The rearrangement uses TRBV5-1 and TRBJ1-4, with D unclear. This CDR3 has 14 amino acids. The germline V gene encodes CDR1 SGHRS and CDR2 YFSETQ. The V end lost 4 bases, the J end lost 0 bases, and 7 bases lay between the germline ends. DNA for the CDR3: TGCGCCAGCAGCCTTGGAGCAACTAATGAAAAACTGTTTTTT. This translates into CASSLGATNEKLFF.

The rearrangement joins TRBV5-5 to TRBJ2-7, with 11 bases lining up with TRBD2. This CDR3 is built from 17 residues. In germline, CDR1 is SGHKS, CDR2 YYEKEE (reference sequence). V was pared by 2 bases and J by 6 bases, with 13 bases of the junction left unmatched. CDR3 in amino acids: CASSFLAGGPEVVEQYF. Written as DNA, the CDR3 is TGTGCCAGCAGCTTCCTAGCGGGAGGTCCTGAGGTGGTCGAGCAGTACTTC.

Concerning this clone itself: Within the sample, other DNA sequences also encode this same CDR3. CDR3 residues: CASSGGLSTDTQYF. The CDR3 nucleotides are TGCGCCAGCAGCGGGGGTCTAAGCACAGATACGCAGTATTTT. The chain combines TRBV5-1 with TRBJ2-3; D is perhaps TRBD1 or TRBD2 (5 bases each). V was trimmed by 4 bases and J by 0 bases, leaving 9 bases between them. Germline V gene lookup returns CDR1 SGHRS and CDR2 YFSETQ. This CDR3 is 14 amino acids long. The full variable domain, in which reference TRBV5-1 and TRBJ2-3 provide the parts outside the CDR3, is KAGVTQTPRYLIKTRGQQVTLSCSPISGHRSVSWYQQTPGQGLQFLFEYFSETQRNKGNFPGRFSGRQFSNSRSEMNVSTLELGDSALYLCASSGGLSTDTQYFGPGTRLTVL.

The chain is built from TRBV29-1 and TRBJ2-1; D could derive from TRBD1 or TRBD2 (5 bases each). Germline CDR1 is SQVTM and CDR2 is ANQGSEA. V shed 6 bases and J shed 0 bases, with 12 bases lying between them. The CDR3 runs 14 residues. The CDR3 loop reads CSVKGTSSYNEQFF. CDR3 nucleotide sequence: TGCAGCGTCAAAGGGACGAGCTCCTACAATGAGCAGTTCTTC.

The chain joins TRBV11-2 to TRBJ2-7; 8 bases map to TRBD1. In germline, CDR1 is SGHAT, CDR2 FQNNGV. Trimming at V came to 5 bases and at J to 1 base, leaving 7 bases not matched to a gene. This CDR3 has 15 amino acids. Here the CDR3 reads CASSTGTGPSYEQYF. The CDR3 DNA follows: TGTGCCAGCAGCACAGGGACAGGCCCATCCTACGAGCAGTACTTC.

The rearrangement joins TRBV29-1 to TRBJ2-1; the D gene is possibly TRBD1 (5 bases). Deletions cut 3 bases from V and 10 bases from J, with 13 bases between. This CDR3 has 12 amino acids. The germline gives CDR1 SQVTM, CDR2 ANQGSEA. CDR3 coding DNA: TGCAGCGTTGATACAGGTCTGAGGGAGCAGTTCTTC. Translation: CSVDTGLREQFF.

This chain connects TRBV28 to TRBJ1-2; D is ambiguous. The CDR3 is 15 amino acids. Trimming took 8 bases from V and 1 from J, leaving 17 bases between them. Looked up from germline, CDR1 is MDHEN and CDR2 is SYDVKM. CDR3 loop: CASGLPWAVNYGYTF. The CDR3 DNA follows: TGTGCCAGCGGACTCCCGTGGGCAGTTAACTATGGCTACACCTTC.